Listed below are T cell receptor beta chains from one sample, sequenced in a study of blood T cell repertoires in COVID-19. The table came from immunoSEQ multiplex PCR; TCRdb's copy has only in-frame clones and leaves some out. The sample includes about 250,000 clones, just over 85% of them seen just once. Sequenced: PBMCs or T cells enriched from blood (not recorded which). These receptor sequences come from a man aged 40-50 years who had recovered from COVID-19. The CDR3 runs from the conserved cysteine through the conserved F or W. The D gene is left open where the match is weak. Clone size is shown for a subset of rows, as once, few, many or a class of expanded clone.

clone size: -
V gene: TRBV19
D gene: -
J gene: TRBJ1-1
CDR3 protein: CASSMALNTEAFF
CDR3 DNA: TGTGCCAGTAGTATGGCCCTGAACACTGAAGCTTTCTTT

clone size: -
V gene: TRBV21-1
D gene: -
J gene: TRBJ2-7
CDR3 protein: CASSKTCGRAKSTYEQYF
CDR3 DNA: TGTGCCAGCAGCAAAACATGCGGGAGGGCCAAATCAACCTACGAGCAGTACTTC

clone size: -
V gene: TRBV19
D gene: TRBD2
J gene: TRBJ2-3
CDR3 protein: CASSSPGTSGSTSTDTQYF
CDR3 DNA: TGTGCCAGTAGTAGCCCCGGGACTAGCGGAAGCACGAGCACAGATACGCAGTATTTT

clone size: -
V gene: TRBV7-9
D gene: -
J gene: TRBJ1-1
CDR3 protein: CASSLDQGHTEAFF
CDR3 DNA: TGTGCCAGCAGCTTAGATCAGGGGCATACTGAAGCTTTCTTT

clone size: -
V gene: TRBV7-8
D gene: TRBD1
J gene: TRBJ1-5
CDR3 protein: CASLPGTGSNQPQHF
CDR3 DNA: TGTGCCAGCTTGCCGGGGACAGGGAGCAATCAGCCCCAGCATTTT

clone size: once
V gene: TRBV11-3
D gene: -
J gene: TRBJ1-1
CDR3 protein: CASSFGEAEAFF
CDR3 DNA: TGTGCCAGCAGCTTCGGGGAGGCTGAAGCTTTCTTT

clone size: -
V gene: TRBV11-3
D gene: TRBD2
J gene: TRBJ2-1
CDR3 protein: CASSRTSADEQFF
CDR3 DNA: TGTGCCAGCAGCCGTACTAGCGCGGATGAGCAGTTCTTC

clone size: -
V gene: TRBV27
D gene: TRBD2
J gene: TRBJ2-1
CDR3 protein: CASSFFGTSGSDYNEQFF
CDR3 DNA: TGTGCCAGCAGTTTCTTTGGGACTAGCGGGTCCGATTACAATGAGCAGTTCTTC

clone size: -
V gene: TRBV14
D gene: -
J gene: TRBJ1-1
CDR3 protein: CASSQDRWGDTEAFF
CDR3 DNA: TGTGCCAGCAGCCAAGATAGGTGGGGGGACACTGAAGCTTTCTTT

clone size: -
V gene: TRBV27
D gene: TRBD1
J gene: TRBJ2-1
CDR3 protein: CASSLSGQGGYNEQFF
CDR3 DNA: TGTGCCAGCAGTTTATCTGGACAGGGGGGGTACAATGAGCAGTTCTTC

clone size: -
V gene: TRBV11-3
D gene: TRBD2
J gene: TRBJ2-1
CDR3 protein: CASSLAGGNNEQFF
CDR3 DNA: TGTGCCAGCAGCTTAGCGGGGGGTAACAATGAGCAGTTCTTC

clone size: few
V gene: TRBV7-8
D gene: -
J gene: TRBJ1-3
CDR3 protein: CASSLGTLGNTIYF
CDR3 DNA: TGTGCCAGCAGCTTAGGCACACTAGGAAACACCATATATTTT

clone size: -
V gene: TRBV13
D gene: -
J gene: TRBJ1-1
CDR3 protein: CASSSWTANTEAFF
CDR3 DNA: TGTGCCAGCAGCTCCTGGACAGCGAACACTGAAGCTTTCTTT

clone size: -
V gene: TRBV27
D gene: -
J gene: TRBJ2-1
CDR3 protein: CASSFRPGSYNEQFF
CDR3 DNA: TGTGCCAGCAGTTTTAGGCCGGGCTCCTACAATGAGCAGTTCTTC

clone size: -
V gene: TRBV24-1
D gene: TRBD1
J gene: TRBJ1-2
CDR3 protein: CATEQQNRRDSLYGYTF
CDR3 DNA: TGTGCCACCGAGCAACAAAACCGCCGGGACAGCCTTTATGGCTACACCTTC

clone size: -
V gene: TRBV19
D gene: -
J gene: TRBJ1-6
CDR3 protein: CASKSGRSYNSPLHF
CDR3 DNA: TGTGCCAGTAAGTCAGGGCGCTCCTATAATTCACCCCTCCACTTT

clone size: -
V gene: TRBV10-3
D gene: TRBD1
J gene: TRBJ2-2
CDR3 protein: CAISGKGQGNTGELFF
CDR3 DNA: TGTGCCATCAGTGGAAAGGGACAGGGGAACACCGGGGAGCTGTTTTTT

clone size: -
V gene: TRBV27
D gene: TRBD1
J gene: TRBJ1-3
CDR3 protein: CASSRPRTGSGNTIYF
CDR3 DNA: TGTGCCAGCAGTCGCCCCCGGACAGGCTCTGGAAACACCATATATTTT

clone size: -
V gene: TRBV27
D gene: -
J gene: TRBJ2-7
CDR3 protein: CASTGEGVVYEQYF
CDR3 DNA: TGTGCCAGCACTGGGGAGGGGGTAGTCTACGAGCAGTACTTC

clone size: -
V gene: TRBV7-6
D gene: -
J gene: TRBJ2-7
CDR3 protein: CASSLDRELVF
CDR3 DNA: TGTGCCAGCAGCTTAGATCGGGAGCTTGTTTTC

clone size: -
V gene: TRBV19
D gene: -
J gene: TRBJ1-5
CDR3 protein: CATSIGGPQGQPQHF
CDR3 DNA: TGTGCCACCTCAATCGGGGGGCCCCAGGGTCAGCCCCAGCATTTT

clone size: -
V gene: TRBV24-1
D gene: -
J gene: TRBJ2-7
CDR3 protein: CATSVTGATGEQYF
CDR3 DNA: TGTGCCACCAGTGTTACGGGAGCGACGGGGGAGCAGTACTTC